This T cell receptor beta chain emerged from a study of tissue T cells after allogeneic stem cell transplantation. V dropped 1 base and J dropped 8; count of bases not matched to a gene: 5. Germline assignment: CDR1 SGHLS and CDR2 HYDKME. This CDR3 is built from 13 residues. Generated by immunoSEQ multiplex PCR, the TCRdb table keeps only in-frame clones and is missing some. Among about 48,000 clones, over 65% were seen once, and the ten largest hold about 0.7%. With respect to this clone: The gene symbols are mouse symbols. Read sequence stops 1 residue before the CDR3 end, and the germline J gene provides the missing end.

This receptor was identified in a pool of C57BL/6 mice in good health. The chain combines TRBV12-2 with TRBJ2-5, with 7 bases matching TRBD1. Material: sorted cells pooled from one or two spleens. The DNA read from the CDR3 is TGTGCCAGCTCTCTAGGGACAGCGGGCACCCAGTAC. This sequence encodes CASSLGTAGTQY. The full CDR3 protein is CASSLGTAGTQYF.